The clone carrying this T cell receptor (beta chain) was seen a handful of times. The data derive from a study of beta chain features in type 1 diabetes. Isolated RNA was reverse transcribed in full, so expressed TCRB transcripts were sequenced. Sequenced by immunoSEQ multiplex PCR; TCRdb stores in-frame clones only, minus some. The repertoire holds under 800,000 clones, with roughly 16% as singletons. In germline, CDR1 is LNHDA, CDR2 SQIVND (reference sequence). The CDR3 is 14 residues long. V was clipped by 7 bases and J by 6 bases; unmatched bases: 11. The TCR sequence derives from a man aged 18 to 29 in good health. Sample: naive CD4+ T cells from blood. The V call is TRBV19, the J call TRBJ1-1, with 7 bases fitting TRBD1. This CDR3 reads CASMVTGKAPEAFF. The CDR3 coding sequence is TGTGCCAGTATGGTGACAGGGAAGGCCCCTGAAGCTTTCTTT.